Below are 22 T cell receptor beta chains sequenced from a single sample in a study of T cell responses to AZD1222 COVID-19 vaccine. This table comes from immunoSEQ multiplex PCR, and its TCRdb copy is limited to in-frame clones, with some not included. The sample consists of under 150,000 clones, roughly nine tenths of them appearing once. The specimen was peripheral blood, collected 28 days after the second AZD1222 dose. Every receptor here comes from an adult who received the AZD1222 COVID-19 vaccine.

CDR3 amino acids: CASSASFPGQGYV. In DNA form, the CDR3 reads TGTGCCAGCAGTGCGTCCTTCCCGGGACAGGGTTACGTC. This chain links TRBV28 with TRBJ2-7; 9 positions match TRBD1. CDR3 length: 13 amino acids. CDR1 and CDR2 (germline): MDHEN, SYDVKM. J lost 13 bases, V lost 5 bases, and 12 bases had no gene match.

This chain links TRBV18 with TRBJ2-7; no reliable D call. Trimming pared 6 bases from V and 6 bases from J, leaving 18 bases between. Germline V gene lookup returns CDR1 KGHSH and CDR2 LQKENI. The CDR3 spans 14 residues. The CDR3 nucleotides read TGTGCCAGCTCGCTCCAGATTAACGGGTTCGAGCAGTACTTC. It translates to CASSLQINGFEQYF.

This clone was counted only a few times. This chain uses TRBV6-5 with TRBJ1-1; D is uncertain. This CDR3 has 11 amino acids. From germline, CDR1 is MNHEY and CDR2 SVGAGI. With 5 bases removed from V and 11 bases from J, the gap between germline ends came to 12 bases. The CDR3 DNA reads as TGTGCCAGCAGTAAGGGATTTCGGGCTTTCTTT. Translating it yields CASSKGFRAFF.

The chain links TRBV30 to TRBJ2-2; D unclear. The CDR3 is 14 residues long. Germline loops: CDR1 GTSNPN, CDR2 SVGIG (reference sequence). V was clipped by 2 bases and J by 6 bases, with 13 bases between them. The CDR3 loop is CAWSLLGSSGELFF. The CDR3 DNA follows: TGTGCCTGGAGTCTCCTGGGTAGTTCCGGGGAGCTGTTTTTT.

V and J are TRBV24-1 and TRBJ2-3; 9 nucleotides match TRBD1. The J segment lost 2 bases and the V segment lost 3 bases, leaving 11 bases of the junction unmatched. The CDR3 is 18 residues long. From germline, CDR1 is KGHDR and CDR2 SFDVKD. The CDR3 bases are TGTGCCACCAGTGATCCGCTCCCTGACAGGGGGGACACAGATACGCAGTATTTT. Translating it yields CATSDPLPDRGDTDTQYF.

The V and J genes are TRBV7-3 and TRBJ2-1, with D possibly matching TRBD2 (5 bases). Trimming removed 3 bases from V and 1 base from J, with 16 bases in between. From germline, CDR1 is SGHTA and CDR2 FQGTGA. CDR3 length: 17 amino acids. This CDR3 is CASSLRVGLGSYNEQFF. The CDR3 bases are TGTGCCAGCAGCTTGAGGGTAGGGCTAGGATCCTACAATGAGCAGTTCTTC.

V usage is TRBV4-1 and J usage is TRBJ1-2; possible D gene TRBD1, 5 bases. Trimming cost V 8 bases and J 7 bases, with 11 bases left between them. The CDR3 is 11 amino acids. The germline V gene encodes CDR1 MGHRA and CDR2 YSYEKL. CDR3 nucleotide sequence: TGCGCCAGCTTTGGGGGAGGTGGCTACACCTTC. Its protein product is CASFGGGGYTF.

The chain couples TRBV4-1 to TRBJ1-6; 7 nucleotides line up with TRBD1. Losses at the gene ends were 8 bases for V and 9 bases for J; bases not matched to a gene: 13. Germline CDR1 MGHRA, CDR2 YSYEKL. The CDR3 consists of 15 residues. Here the CDR3 DNA reads TGCGCCAGCTCTGGGAGTCCAGGGGGTCCTTCACCCCTCCACTTT. This translates into CASSGSPGGPSPLHF.

V is TRBV28 and J is TRBJ1-3, with 9 bases fitting TRBD1. Per the germline V gene, CDR1 is MDHEN and CDR2 is SYDVKM. The V and J ends lost 10 bases and 4 bases, in that order; junction bases with no gene match: 8. The CDR3 totals 14 residues. In DNA, the CDR3 is TGTGCCACGATACAGGGGGCCATCGGAAACACCATATATTTT. Its translation is CATIQGAIGNTIYF. The complete variable domain, with remaining parts taken from reference TRBV28 and TRBJ1-3, reads DVKVTQSSRYLVKRTGEKVFLECVQDMDHENMFWYRQDPGLGLRLIYFSYDVKMKEKGDIPEGYSVSREKKERFSLILESASTNQTSMYLCATIQGAIGNTIYFGEGSWLTVV.

The chain joins TRBV6-2 or TRBV6-3 to TRBJ2-2; 8 nucleotides line up with TRBD1. The CDR3 length is 15 residues. With V trimmed by 6 bases and J by 2 bases, 5 bases remained unmatched. Germline CDR1 reads MNHEY; CDR2 reads SVGEGT. The CDR3 DNA reads TGTGCCAGCAGCATGGACAGGGTAAACACCGGGGAGCTGTTTTTT. Residues: CASSMDRVNTGELFF.

The genes are TRBV7-2 and TRBJ2-2, with D unresolved. Trimming took off 3 bases at V and 2 bases at J, with 13 bases between the two ends. Per the germline V gene, CDR1 is SGHTA and CDR2 is FQGNSA. CDR3 length: 16 residues. CDR3: CASSFVHKINTGELFF. The CDR3 DNA is TGTGCCAGCAGCTTTGTGCACAAGATTAACACCGGGGAGCTGTTTTTT.

The V and J genes are TRBV3-1 (or the pseudogene TRBV3-2) and TRBJ2-5; perhaps TRBD2 as D (6 bases). The CDR3 has 12 residues. Trimming removed 5 bases at V and 2 bases at J, with 6 bases between. Germline V gene sequence: CDR1 LGHDT, CDR2 YNNKEL (reference sequence). In nucleotides, the CDR3 is TGTGCCAGCAGCGGGGGGCAAGAGACCCAGTACTTC. Translated: CASSGGQETQYF.

The chain employs TRBV29-1 and TRBJ1-5; D ambiguous. This CDR3 is 13 amino acids long. V was trimmed by 6 bases and J by 1 base, leaving 10 bases between them. Germline loops: CDR1 SQVTM, CDR2 ANQGSEA. CDR3 loop: CSVQIESNQPQHF. The CDR3, as DNA: TGCAGCGTCCAGATTGAGAGCAATCAGCCCCAGCATTTT.

The V and J genes are TRBV10-3 and TRBJ2-2; no reliable D call. The CDR3 is 11 residues long. From germline, CDR1 is ENHRY and CDR2 SYGVKD. V shed 10 bases and J shed 10 bases, with 13 bases lying between them. CDR3 residues: CATRGVKELFF. CDR3 DNA: TGTGCCACCCGAGGAGTGAAGGAGCTGTTTTTT.

This chain joins TRBV20-1 and TRBJ2-4, with TRBD2 as a possible D gene (6 bases). In germline, CDR1 is DFQATT, CDR2 SNEGSKA (reference sequence). The CDR3 has 11 amino acids. V lost 4 bases and J 8 bases, leaving 9 bases between the germline ends. Written as DNA, the CDR3 is TGCAGTGCTACGACGGGGGACATTCAGTACTTC. It specifies CSATTGDIQYF.

The chain carries TRBV6-5 and TRBJ2-1; maybe TRBD1 (6 bases). This CDR3 region has 12 residues. Germline CDR1 MNHEY, CDR2 SVGAGI. Trimming shortened V by 6 bases and J by 15 bases, and 18 bases separated the two germline ends. The CDR3 bases are TGTGCCAGCAGCATACAGGGTATGGTTTCGTTCTTC. This gives the protein CASSIQGMVSFF.

J is TRBJ1-1 and V is TRBV11-2, with a weak D call TRBD1 (5 bases). V was cut by 5 bases and J by 5 bases, with 18 bases left in between. Germline CDR1 SGHAT, CDR2 FQNNGV. The CDR3 extends over 15 amino acids. The CDR3 bases are TGTGCCAGCAGCCACCGGGACCAGGTTGGTACTGAAGCTTTCTTT. Its protein product is CASSHRDQVGTEAFF.

The chain couples TRBV5-1 to TRBJ2-5, with D uncertain. This CDR3 has 14 amino acids. The germline V gene has CDR1 SGHRS and CDR2 YFSETQ. Deletions cut 6 bases from V and 1 base from J, with 13 bases between. CDR3 region: CASTHQYPQETQYF. The CDR3 nucleotides are TGCGCCAGCACCCACCAGTACCCCCAAGAGACCCAGTACTTC.

The V call is TRBV24-1, the J call TRBJ2-2; TRBD1 agrees at 9 bases. The germline V gene encodes CDR1 KGHDR and CDR2 SFDVKD. The CDR3 length is 17 residues. V gave up 4 bases and J gave up 6 bases; unmatched junction bases: 11. CDR3 nucleotides: TGTGCCACCAGTGACCCCACAGGGGGCAGTTGGGCCGGGGAGCTGTTTTTT. This gives the protein CATSDPTGGSWAGELFF.

This clone has only one observation. V usage is TRBV19 and J usage is TRBJ2-1; TRBD2 aligns across 7 bases. Germline-derived CDR1 and CDR2 are LNHDA and SQIVND (reference sequence). The CDR3 extends over 13 amino acids. The V segment lost 7 bases and the J segment 9 bases; nucleotides outside the gene matches: 9. The chain's CDR3 is CASTSPGGSEQFF. The CDR3 DNA reads as TGTGCCAGTACGAGTCCGGGGGGATCTGAGCAGTTCTTC.

The rearrangement joins TRBV7-2 to TRBJ2-5, with D unresolved. This CDR3 region has 14 residues. V was cut by 2 bases and J by 2 bases, with 9 bases left in between. Germline lookup yields CDR1 SGHTA and CDR2 FQGNSA. The CDR3 sequence: CASSLNRAQETQYF. Here the CDR3 DNA reads TGTGCCAGCAGCTTAAATCGGGCACAAGAGACCCAGTACTTC.

The V gene is TRBV5-4, the J gene TRBJ2-7; D is possibly TRBD1 (5 bases). The germline V gene has CDR1 SGHNT and CDR2 YYREEE (reference sequence). The CDR3 has 13 residues. Deletions cut 4 bases from V and 6 bases from J, with 14 bases between. The CDR3 DNA is TGTGCCAGCAGCACGACCAGGGATCTCGAGCAGTACTTC. Amino acid sequence: CASSTTRDLEQYF.